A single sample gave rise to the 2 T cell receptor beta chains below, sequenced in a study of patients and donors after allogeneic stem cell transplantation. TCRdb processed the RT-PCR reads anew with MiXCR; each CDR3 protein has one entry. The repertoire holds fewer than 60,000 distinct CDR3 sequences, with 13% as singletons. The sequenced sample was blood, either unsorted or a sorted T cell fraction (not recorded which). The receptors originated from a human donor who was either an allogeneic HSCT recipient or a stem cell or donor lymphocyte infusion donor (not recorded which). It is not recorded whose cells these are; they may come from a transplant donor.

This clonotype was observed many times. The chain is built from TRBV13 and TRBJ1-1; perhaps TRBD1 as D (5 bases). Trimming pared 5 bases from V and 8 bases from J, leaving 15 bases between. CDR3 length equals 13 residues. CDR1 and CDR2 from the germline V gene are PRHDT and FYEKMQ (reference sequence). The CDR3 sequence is CASSPPPWTEAFF. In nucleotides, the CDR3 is TGTGCCAGCAGCCCCCCCCCGTGGACAGAAGCTTTCTTT.

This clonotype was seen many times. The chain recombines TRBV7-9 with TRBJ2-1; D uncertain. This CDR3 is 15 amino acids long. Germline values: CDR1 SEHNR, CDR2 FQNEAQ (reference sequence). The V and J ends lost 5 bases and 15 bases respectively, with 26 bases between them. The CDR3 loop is CASSPPVIPPFNPFF. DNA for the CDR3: TGTGCCAGCAGCCCCCCAGTCATCCCACCTTTCAATCCGTTCTTC.